Sequencing of this TCR beta chain was carried out in a study of blood T cell repertoires in COVID-19 (dated by TCRdb to the early 2020s). Looking at the study overall: Samples from collaborators originated in the United States, Italy and Spain and spanned both the acute and convalescent phases of COVID-19. The sample metadata nearly always contained a de-identified subject ID, COVID-19 status, age in years and sex. Deeply sampled blood TCRbeta repertoires from subjects exposed to, actively infected with, or recovered from COVID-19 were included in the dataset. A freely available public database, intended as a resource for researchers studying the immune response to SARS-CoV-2, is where the repertoires were released. The prospective study material was composed of cDNA or gDNA derived from T cells, B-cell-depleted T cells, or PBMCs. Samples were obtained from the ongoing ImmuneRACE study (first 160 participants) and from about 1,300 subjects provided by 6 global collaborators. Where HLA class I and class II types were available, the types were taken from metadata supplied by the sample provider, not from assay-based typing.

Findings and caveats that apply to the study as a whole: The quantity of clinical and demographic metadata differed by source and by participant and was supplied without curation.

The immunoSEQ Assay, a bias-controlled multiplex PCR, was used to amplify TCRbeta CDR3 regions from genomic DNA. The authors' analysis ran thus. The number of nucleated cells in each sample was estimated by amplification of reference gene primers within the assay. To quantify the absolute abundance of each unique TCRbeta CDR3 rearrangement, sequence reads were collapsed and filtered. Productive Simpson clonality was computed per sample as the square root of Simpson's diversity index over productive rearrangements. The source is immuneACCESS, and TCRdb retained only in-frame sequences with V and J called. Part of the clones is not carried over; for the studies checked, unresolved V genes explain less than half of this, and the remainder is unexplained. V, J and clone size are taken as reported in that table, and D and trimming were inferred from the DNA itself. In this sample the table shows around 430,000 clones, 87% of which occur a single time. The ten top clones hold around 9.3% of the sample.

In the prospective study, participants were 18 to 89 years old, resided in 25 or so geographic areas of the United States, and were enrolled through a virtual design. In the prospective study, cohorts were assigned on the basis of participant-reported clinical history obtained from a screening survey and a study questionnaire. Recovered participants in ImmuneRACE Cohort 3 were defined by two consecutive negative NP/OP PCR tests, clearance by a healthcare professional, or resolution of symptoms. Mobile phlebotomists in the prospective study collected whole blood, serum and a nasopharyngeal or oropharyngeal swab from every participant. Participants in the prospective study had the option to provide additional blood draws and questionnaires over a roughly two-month period. Prospective study blood samples were shipped either frozen or at room temperature before DNA extraction. CDR1 and CDR2 (LNHNV, YYDKDF) derive from the germline V gene (reference sequence). The germline V end is reduced by 2 bases and the J end by 5 bases; junction bases left unmatched: 5. From its cysteine to its phenylalanine, the CDR3 spans 15 amino acids. Only the CDR3 portion is preserved as DNA: 45 bases, with reading frame beginning at the first base.

On this clone itself: This clone's antigen is unknown. Base quality data are lacking; no much larger clone is found one base away.

Sequencing was performed on PBMCs or T cells enriched from blood (not recorded which). The V and J genes are TRBV15 and TRBJ1-5; 8 junctional bases match TRBD1. This TCR was recovered from a woman aged 50 to 65 who had recovered from COVID-19. The DNA is TGTGCCACCAGCAGACTGGACAGGGCCGATCAGCCCCAGCATTTT. Translated, it reads CATSRLDRADQPQHF.